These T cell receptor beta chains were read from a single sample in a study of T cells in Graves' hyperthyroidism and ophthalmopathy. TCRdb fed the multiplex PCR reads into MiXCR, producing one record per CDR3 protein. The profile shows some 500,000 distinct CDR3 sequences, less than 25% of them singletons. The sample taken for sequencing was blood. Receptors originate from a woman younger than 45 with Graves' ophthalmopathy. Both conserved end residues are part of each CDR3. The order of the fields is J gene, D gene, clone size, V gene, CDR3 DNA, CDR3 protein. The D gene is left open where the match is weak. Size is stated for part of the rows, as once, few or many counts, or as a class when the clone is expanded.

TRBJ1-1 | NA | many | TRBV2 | TGTGCCAGCGGGACATGGAACACTGAAGCTTTCTTT | CASGTWNTEAFF
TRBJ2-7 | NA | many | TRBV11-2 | TGTGCCAGCAGCTTGGGCCCGGGGGTCGAGCAGTACTTC | CASSLGPGVEQYF
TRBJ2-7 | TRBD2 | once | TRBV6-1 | TGTGCCAGCAGAGCCGGGACTAGCGGGGGGGAGCAGTACTTC | CASRAGTSGGEQYF
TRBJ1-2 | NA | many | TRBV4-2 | TGTGCCAGCAGCCAAGATAGGGGACGAAACTATGGCTACACCTTC | CASSQDRGRNYGYTF
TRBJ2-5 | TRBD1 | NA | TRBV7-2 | TGTGCCAGCAGCCGAGGACAGGGGGGAGGAGAGACCCAGTACTTC | CASSRGQGGGETQYF
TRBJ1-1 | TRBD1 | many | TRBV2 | TGTGCCAGCAGTCGACAGGGGATGTCTGAAGCTTTCTTT | CASSRQGMSEAFF
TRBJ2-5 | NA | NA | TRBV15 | TGTGCCACCAGCAGAGAAGGCCCCTGGGAGACCCAGTACTTC | CATSREGPWETQYF
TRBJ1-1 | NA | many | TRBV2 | TGTGCCAGCCTCGGGCAGATGAACACTGAAGCTTTCTTT | CASLGQMNTEAFF
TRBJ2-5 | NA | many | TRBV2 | TGTGCCAGCAGTCCCGGGGAACCCCAAGAGACCCAGTACTTC | CASSPGEPQETQYF
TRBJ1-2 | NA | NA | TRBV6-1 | TGTGCCAGCAGTGAAATAGGATTGGACCCTTTCGGAGGCTACACCTTC | CASSEIGLDPFGGYTF
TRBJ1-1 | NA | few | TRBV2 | TGTGCCAGCAGGGGGCGTGCCGTCGGGGGCGGTAGGAACACTGAAGCTTTCTTT | CASRGRAVGGGRNTEAFF